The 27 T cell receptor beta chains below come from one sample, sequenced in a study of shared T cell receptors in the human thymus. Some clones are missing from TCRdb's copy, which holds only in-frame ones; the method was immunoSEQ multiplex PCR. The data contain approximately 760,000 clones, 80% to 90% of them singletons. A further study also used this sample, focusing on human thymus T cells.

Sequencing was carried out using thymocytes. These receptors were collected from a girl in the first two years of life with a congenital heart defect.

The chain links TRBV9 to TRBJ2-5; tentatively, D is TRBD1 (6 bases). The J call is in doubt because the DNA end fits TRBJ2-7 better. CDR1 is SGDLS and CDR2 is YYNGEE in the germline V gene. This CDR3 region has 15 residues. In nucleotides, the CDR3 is TGTGCCAGCAGCGTAGAAGACAGGAGCTCCTACGAGCAGTACTTC. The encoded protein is CASSVEDRSSYEQYF.

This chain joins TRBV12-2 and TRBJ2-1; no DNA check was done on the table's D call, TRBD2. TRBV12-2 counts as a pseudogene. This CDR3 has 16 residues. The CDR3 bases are TGTGCAAGTCGCTTAGGTCCGGGGGGGCCCTACAATGAGCAGTTCTTC. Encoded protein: CASRLGPGGPYNEQFF.

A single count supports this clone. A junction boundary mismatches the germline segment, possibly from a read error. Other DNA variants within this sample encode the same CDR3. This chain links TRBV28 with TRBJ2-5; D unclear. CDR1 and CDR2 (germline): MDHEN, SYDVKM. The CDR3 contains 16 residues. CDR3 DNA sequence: TGTGCTAGCAGTTTAAGTCGGGTTAGACGACGGGAGACCCAGTACTTC. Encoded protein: CASSLSRVRRRETQYF.

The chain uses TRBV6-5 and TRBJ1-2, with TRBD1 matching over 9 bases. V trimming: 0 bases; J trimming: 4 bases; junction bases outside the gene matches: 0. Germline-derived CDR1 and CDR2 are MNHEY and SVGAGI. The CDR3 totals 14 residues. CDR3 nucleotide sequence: TGTGCCAGCAGTTACTCGACAGGGGGCTATGGCTACACCTTC. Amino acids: CASSYSTGGYGYTF.

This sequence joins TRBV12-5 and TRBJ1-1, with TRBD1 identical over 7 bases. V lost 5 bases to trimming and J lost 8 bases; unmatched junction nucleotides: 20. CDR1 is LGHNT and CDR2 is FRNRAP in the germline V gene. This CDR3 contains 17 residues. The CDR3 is CASGPGTVSKVTKEAFF. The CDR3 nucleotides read TGTGCTAGTGGTCCTGGGACAGTGAGTAAAGTCACAAAAGAAGCTTTCTTT.

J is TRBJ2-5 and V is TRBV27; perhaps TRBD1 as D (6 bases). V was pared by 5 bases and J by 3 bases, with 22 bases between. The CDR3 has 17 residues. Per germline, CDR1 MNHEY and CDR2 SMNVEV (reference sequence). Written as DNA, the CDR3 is TGTGCCAGCAGTCACCTGGACCCGATAGGGGGAAAAGAGACCCAGTACTTC. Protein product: CASSHLDPIGGKETQYF.

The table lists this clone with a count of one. The CDR3 DNA reads as TGTGCCAGCAGTTCGAGAATTCGGGACAGGGGGCGGGTGGCCGGGGAGCTGTTTTTT. Protein product: CASSSRIRDRGRVAGELFF. This sequence joins TRBV27 and TRBJ2-2; 12 bases fit TRBD1. Germline V CDR1 and CDR2: MNHEY, SMNVEV (reference sequence). The CDR3 consists of 19 residues. J lost 6 bases, V lost 4 bases, and 15 bases had no gene match.

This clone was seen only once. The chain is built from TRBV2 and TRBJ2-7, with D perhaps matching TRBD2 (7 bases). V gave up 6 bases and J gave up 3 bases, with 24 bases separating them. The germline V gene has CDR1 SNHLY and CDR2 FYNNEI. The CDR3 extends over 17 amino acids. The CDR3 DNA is TGTGCCAGCAGCGACGGCCCGAGGGGGGGGTCCCACTACGAGCAGTACTTC. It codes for CASSDGPRGGSHYEQYF.

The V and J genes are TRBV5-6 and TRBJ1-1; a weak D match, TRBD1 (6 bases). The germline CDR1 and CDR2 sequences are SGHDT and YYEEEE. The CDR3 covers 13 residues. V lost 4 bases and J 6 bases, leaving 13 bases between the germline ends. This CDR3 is CASSLWQGSEAFF. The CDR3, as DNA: TGTGCCAGCAGCCTTTGGCAGGGGTCTGAAGCTTTCTTT.

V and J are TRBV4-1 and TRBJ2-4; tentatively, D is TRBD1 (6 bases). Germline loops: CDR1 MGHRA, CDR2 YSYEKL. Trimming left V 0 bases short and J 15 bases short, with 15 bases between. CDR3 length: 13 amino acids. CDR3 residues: CASSQETYRVRYF. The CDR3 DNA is TGCGCCAGCAGCCAAGAAACGTACAGGGTCCGGTACTTC.

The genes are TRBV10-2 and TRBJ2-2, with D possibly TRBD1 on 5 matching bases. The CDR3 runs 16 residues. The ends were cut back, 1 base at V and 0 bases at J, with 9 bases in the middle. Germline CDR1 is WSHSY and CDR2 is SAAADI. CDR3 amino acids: CASSELWGANTGELFF. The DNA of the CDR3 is TGCGCCAGCAGTGAGTTGTGGGGCGCGAACACCGGGGAGCTGTTTTTT.

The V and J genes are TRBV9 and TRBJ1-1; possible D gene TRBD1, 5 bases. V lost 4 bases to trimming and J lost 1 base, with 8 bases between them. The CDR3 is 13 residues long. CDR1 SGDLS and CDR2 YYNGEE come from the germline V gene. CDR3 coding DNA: TGTGCCAGCAGCTCGACAGAGAACACTGAAGCTTTCTTT. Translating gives CASSSTENTEAFF.

CDR3 nucleotides: TGTGCCAGCAGCTTTAGCGGGACTAGACGCACCTCTAGCACAGATACGCAGTATTTT. This encodes CASSFSGTRRTSSTDTQYF. The genes are TRBV7-2 and TRBJ2-3, with 8 nucleotides matching TRBD2. This CDR3 has 19 amino acids. V shed 3 bases and J 0 bases; nucleotides not matched to a gene: 14. Germline assignment: CDR1 SGHTA and CDR2 FQGNSA.

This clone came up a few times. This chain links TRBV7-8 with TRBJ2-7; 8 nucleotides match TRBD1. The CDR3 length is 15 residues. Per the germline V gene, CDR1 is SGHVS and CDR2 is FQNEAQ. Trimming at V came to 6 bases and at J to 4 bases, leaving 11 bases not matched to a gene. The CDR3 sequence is CASSYSRDRGYEQYF. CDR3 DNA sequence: TGTGCCAGCAGTTATAGCCGCGACAGGGGTTACGAGCAGTACTTC.

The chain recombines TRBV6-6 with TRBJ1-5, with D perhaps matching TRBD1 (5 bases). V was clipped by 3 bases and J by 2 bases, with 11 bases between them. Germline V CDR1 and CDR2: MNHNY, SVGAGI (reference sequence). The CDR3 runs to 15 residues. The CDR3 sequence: CASSYRQGGNQPQHF. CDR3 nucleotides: TGTGCCAGCAGTTATAGGCAGGGTGGCAATCAGCCCCAGCATTTT.

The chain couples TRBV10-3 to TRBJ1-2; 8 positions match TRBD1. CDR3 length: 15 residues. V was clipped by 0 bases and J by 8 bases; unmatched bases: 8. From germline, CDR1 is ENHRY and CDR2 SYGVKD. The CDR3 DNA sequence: TGTGCCATCAGTGAGTCTGCAGGGGGCGTCTGCGGCTACACCTTC. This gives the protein CAISESAGGVCGYTF.

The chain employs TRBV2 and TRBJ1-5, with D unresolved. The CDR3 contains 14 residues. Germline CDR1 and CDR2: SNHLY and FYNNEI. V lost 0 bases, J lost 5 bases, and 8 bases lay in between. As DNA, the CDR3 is TGTGCCAGCAGTGAAGCGATGCGGTATCAGCCCCAGCATTTT. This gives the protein CASSEAMRYQPQHF.

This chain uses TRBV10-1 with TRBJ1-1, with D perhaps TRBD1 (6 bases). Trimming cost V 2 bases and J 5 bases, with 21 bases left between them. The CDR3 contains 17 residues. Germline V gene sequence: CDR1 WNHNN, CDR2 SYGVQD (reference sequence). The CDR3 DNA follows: TGCGCCAGCAGTGAGCCTACGGGGGGGCGCGGTTTAACTGAAGCTTTCTTT. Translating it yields CASSEPTGGRGLTEAFF.

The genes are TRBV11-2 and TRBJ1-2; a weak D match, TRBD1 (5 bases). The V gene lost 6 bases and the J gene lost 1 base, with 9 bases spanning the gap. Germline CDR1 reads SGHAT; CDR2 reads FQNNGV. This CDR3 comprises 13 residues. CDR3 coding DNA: TGTGCCAGCAGTACAGGCGGTAACTATGGCTACACCTTC. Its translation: CASSTGGNYGYTF.

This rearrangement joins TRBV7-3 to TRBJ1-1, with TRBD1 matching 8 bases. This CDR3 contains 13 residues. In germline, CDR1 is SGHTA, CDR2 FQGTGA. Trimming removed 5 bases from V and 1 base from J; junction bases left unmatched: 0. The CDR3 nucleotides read TGTGCCAGCAGCACAGGGGGGAACACTGAAGCTTTCTTT. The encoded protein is CASSTGGNTEAFF.

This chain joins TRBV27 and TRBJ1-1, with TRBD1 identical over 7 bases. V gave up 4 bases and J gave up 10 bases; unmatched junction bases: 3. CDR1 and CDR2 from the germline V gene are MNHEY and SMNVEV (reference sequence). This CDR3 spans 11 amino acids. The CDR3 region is CASSSDRRAFF. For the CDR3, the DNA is TGTGCCAGCAGTTCGGACAGGCGAGCTTTCTTT.

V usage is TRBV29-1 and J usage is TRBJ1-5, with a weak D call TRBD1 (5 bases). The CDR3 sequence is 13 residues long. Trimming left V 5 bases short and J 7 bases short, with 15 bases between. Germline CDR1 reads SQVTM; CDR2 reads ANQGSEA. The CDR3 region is CSVRVQGGQPQHF. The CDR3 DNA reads TGCAGCGTTAGAGTTCAGGGTGGGCAGCCCCAGCATTTT.

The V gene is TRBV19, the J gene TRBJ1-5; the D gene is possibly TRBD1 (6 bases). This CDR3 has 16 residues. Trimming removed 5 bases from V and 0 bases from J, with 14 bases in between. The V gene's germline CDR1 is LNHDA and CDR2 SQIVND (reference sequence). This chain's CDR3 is CASSFRGHYSNQPQHF. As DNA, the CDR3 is TGTGCCAGTAGTTTCAGGGGACATTATAGCAATCAGCCCCAGCATTTT.

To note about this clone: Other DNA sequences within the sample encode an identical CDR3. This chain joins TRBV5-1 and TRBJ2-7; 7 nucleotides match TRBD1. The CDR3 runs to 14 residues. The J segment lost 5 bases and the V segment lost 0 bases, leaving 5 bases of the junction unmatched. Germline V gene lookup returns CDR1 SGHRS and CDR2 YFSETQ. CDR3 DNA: TGCGCCAGCAGCTTGGGACAGGGCGGCCACGAGCAGTACTTC. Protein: CASSLGQGGHEQYF.

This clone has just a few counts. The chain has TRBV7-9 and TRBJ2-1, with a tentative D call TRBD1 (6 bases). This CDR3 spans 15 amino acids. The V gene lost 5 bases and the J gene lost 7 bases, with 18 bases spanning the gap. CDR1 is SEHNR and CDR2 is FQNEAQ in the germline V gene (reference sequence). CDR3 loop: CASSPRLRTVNEQFF. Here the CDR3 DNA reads TGTGCCAGCAGCCCGAGACTAAGGACAGTAAATGAGCAGTTCTTC.

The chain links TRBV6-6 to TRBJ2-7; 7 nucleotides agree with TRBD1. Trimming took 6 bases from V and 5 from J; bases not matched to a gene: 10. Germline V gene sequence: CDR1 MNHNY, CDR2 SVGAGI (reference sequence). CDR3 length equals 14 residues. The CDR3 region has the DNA TGTGCCAGCAGACCCGGGACAGAGGAGGACGAGCAGTACTTC. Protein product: CASRPGTEEDEQYF.

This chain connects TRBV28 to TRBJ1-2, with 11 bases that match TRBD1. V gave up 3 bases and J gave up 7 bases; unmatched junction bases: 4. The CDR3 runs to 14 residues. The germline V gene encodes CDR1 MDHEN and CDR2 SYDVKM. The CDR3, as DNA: TGTGCCAGCAGTTTGCGGACAGGGGGCTGTGGCTACACCTTC. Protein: CASSLRTGGCGYTF.